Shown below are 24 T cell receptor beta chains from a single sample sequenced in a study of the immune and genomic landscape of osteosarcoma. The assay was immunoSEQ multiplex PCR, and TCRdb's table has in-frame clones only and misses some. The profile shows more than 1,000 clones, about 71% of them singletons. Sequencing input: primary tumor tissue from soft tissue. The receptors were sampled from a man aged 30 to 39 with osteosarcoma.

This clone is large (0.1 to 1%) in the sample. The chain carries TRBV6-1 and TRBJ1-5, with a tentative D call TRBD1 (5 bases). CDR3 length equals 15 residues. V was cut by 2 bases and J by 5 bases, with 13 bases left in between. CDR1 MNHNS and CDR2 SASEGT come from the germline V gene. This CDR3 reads CASSEKQGNYQPQHF. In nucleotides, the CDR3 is TGTGCCAGCAGTGAAAAGCAGGGAAACTATCAGCCCCAGCATTTT.

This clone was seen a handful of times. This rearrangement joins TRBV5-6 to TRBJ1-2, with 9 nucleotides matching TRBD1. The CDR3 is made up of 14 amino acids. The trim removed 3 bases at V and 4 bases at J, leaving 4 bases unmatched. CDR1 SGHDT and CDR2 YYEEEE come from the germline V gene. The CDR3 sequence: CASSSQGAIYGYTF. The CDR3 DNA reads TGTGCCAGCAGCTCACAGGGGGCGATCTATGGCTACACCTTC.

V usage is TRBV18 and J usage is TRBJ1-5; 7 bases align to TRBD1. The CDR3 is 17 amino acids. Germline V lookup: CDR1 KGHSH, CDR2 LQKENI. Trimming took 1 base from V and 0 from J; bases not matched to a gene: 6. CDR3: CASSPLPGTDSNQPQHF. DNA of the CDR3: TGTGCCAGCTCACCACTGCCCGGGACAGATAGCAATCAGCCCCAGCATTTT.

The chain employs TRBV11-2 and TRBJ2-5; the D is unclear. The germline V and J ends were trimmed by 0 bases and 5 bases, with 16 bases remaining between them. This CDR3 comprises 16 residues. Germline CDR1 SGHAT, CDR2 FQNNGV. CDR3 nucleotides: TGTGCCAGCAGCTTAGAATTTTTCGGCCCCGGGGAGACCCAGTACTTC. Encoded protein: CASSLEFFGPGETQYF.

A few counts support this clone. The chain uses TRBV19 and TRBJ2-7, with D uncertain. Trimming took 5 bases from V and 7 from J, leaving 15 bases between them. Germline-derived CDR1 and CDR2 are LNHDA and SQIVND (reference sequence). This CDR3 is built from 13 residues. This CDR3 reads CASSPGLGMEQYF. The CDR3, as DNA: TGTGCCAGTAGTCCCGGCCTTGGGATGGAGCAGTACTTC.

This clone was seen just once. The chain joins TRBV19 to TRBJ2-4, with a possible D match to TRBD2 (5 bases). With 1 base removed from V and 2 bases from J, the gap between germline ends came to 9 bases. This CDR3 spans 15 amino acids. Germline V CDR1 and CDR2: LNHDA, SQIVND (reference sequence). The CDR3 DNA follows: TGTGCCAGTAGTATAGTGGGCGGGCCCAAAAACATTCAGTACTTC. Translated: CASSIVGGPKNIQYF.

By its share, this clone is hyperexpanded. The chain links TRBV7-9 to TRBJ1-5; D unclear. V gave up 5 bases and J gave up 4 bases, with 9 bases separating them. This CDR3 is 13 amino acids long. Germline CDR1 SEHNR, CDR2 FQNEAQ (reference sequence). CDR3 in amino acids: CASSLDGNQPQHF. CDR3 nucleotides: TGTGCCAGCAGCCTGGACGGAAATCAGCCCCAGCATTTT.

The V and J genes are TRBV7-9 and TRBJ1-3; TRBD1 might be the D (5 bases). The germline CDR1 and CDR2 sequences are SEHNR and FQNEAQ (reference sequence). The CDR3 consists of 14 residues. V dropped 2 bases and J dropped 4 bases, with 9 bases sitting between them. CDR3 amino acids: CASSLWGSGNTIYF. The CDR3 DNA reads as TGTGCCAGCAGCTTATGGGGGAGCGGAAACACCATATATTTT.

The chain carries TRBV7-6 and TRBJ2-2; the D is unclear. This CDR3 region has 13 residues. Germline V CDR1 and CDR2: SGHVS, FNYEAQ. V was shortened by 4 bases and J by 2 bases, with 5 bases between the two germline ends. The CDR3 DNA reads TGTGCCAGCAGCTCCTATAACACCGGGGAGCTGTTTTTT. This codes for CASSSYNTGELFF.

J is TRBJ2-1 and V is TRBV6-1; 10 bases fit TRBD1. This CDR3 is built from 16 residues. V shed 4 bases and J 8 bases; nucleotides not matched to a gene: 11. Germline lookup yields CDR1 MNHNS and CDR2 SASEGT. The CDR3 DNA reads TGTGCCAGCAGTGGCTACAGGACAGGGGGTGGCGATGAGCAGTTCTTC. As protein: CASSGYRTGGGDEQFF.

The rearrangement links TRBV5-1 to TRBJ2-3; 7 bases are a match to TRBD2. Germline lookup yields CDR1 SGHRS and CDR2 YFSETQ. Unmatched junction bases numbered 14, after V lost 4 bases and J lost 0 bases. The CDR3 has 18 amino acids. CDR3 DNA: TGCGCCAGCAGCGCTCAAACTAGCGCCCCTTCTAGCACAGATACGCAGTATTTT. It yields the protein CASSAQTSAPSSTDTQYF.

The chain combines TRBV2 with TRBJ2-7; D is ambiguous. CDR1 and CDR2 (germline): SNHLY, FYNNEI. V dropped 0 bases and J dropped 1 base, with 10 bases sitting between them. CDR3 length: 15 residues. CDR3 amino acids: CASSEALGQSYEQYF. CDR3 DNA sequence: TGTGCCAGCAGTGAAGCGCTTGGGCAGTCCTACGAGCAGTACTTC.

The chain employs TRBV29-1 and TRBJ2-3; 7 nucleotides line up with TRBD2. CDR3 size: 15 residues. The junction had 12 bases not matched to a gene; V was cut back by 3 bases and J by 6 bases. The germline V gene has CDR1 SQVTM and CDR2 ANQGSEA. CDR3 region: CSVDLGPGGADTQYF. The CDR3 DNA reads TGCAGCGTTGATCTGGGGCCGGGGGGAGCTGATACGCAGTATTTT.

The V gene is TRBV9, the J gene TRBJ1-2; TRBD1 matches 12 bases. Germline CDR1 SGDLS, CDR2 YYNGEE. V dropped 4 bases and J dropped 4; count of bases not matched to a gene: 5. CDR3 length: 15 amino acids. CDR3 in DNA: TGTGCCAGCAGCATGGGGACAGGGGGCAGCTATGGCTACACCTTC. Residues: CASSMGTGGSYGYTF.

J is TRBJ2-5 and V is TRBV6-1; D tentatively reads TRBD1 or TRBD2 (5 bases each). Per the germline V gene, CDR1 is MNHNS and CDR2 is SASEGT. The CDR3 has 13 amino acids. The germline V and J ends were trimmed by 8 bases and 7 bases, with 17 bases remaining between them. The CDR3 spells CASSTGPGRTQYF. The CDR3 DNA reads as TGTGCCAGCTCTACCGGACCGGGGCGGACCCAGTACTTC.

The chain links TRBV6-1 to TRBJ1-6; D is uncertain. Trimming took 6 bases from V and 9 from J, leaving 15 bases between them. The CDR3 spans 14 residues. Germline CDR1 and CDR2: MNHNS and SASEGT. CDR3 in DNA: TGTGCCAGCAGGATGGCAGATATTACTTCACCCCTCCACTTT. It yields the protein CASRMADITSPLHF.

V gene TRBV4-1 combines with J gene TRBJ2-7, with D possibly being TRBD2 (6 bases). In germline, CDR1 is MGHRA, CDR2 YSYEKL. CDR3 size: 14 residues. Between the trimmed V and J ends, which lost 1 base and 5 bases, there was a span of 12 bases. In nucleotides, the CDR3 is TGCGCCAGCAGCCAAGTGGCTAGGGAGGACGAGCAGTACTTC. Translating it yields CASSQVAREDEQYF.

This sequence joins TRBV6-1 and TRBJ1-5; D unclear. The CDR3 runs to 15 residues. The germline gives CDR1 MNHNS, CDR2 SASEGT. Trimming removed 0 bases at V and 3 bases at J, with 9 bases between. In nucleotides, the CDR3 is TGTGCCAGCAGTGAAGCAGTGAGATCCAATCAGCCCCAGCATTTT. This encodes CASSEAVRSNQPQHF.

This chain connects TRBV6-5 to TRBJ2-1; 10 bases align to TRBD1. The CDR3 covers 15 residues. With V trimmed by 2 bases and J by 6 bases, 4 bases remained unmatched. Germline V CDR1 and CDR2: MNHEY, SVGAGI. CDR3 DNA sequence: TGTGCCAGCAGTTACCTTGGGACAGGGGTCAATGAGCAGTTCTTC. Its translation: CASSYLGTGVNEQFF.

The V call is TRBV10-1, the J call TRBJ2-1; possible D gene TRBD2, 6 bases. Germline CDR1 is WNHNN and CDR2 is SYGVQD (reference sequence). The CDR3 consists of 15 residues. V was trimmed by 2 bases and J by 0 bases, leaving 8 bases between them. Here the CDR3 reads CASSERGSSYNEQFF. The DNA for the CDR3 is TGCGCCAGCAGTGAGCGGGGGAGCTCCTACAATGAGCAGTTCTTC.

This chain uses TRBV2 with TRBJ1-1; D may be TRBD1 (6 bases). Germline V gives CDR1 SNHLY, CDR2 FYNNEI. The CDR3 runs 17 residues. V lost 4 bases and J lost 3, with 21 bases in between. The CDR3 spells CASSGDRKGVRDTEAFF. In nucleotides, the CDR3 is TGTGCCAGCAGTGGCGACCGGAAGGGGGTTAGGGACACTGAAGCTTTCTTT.

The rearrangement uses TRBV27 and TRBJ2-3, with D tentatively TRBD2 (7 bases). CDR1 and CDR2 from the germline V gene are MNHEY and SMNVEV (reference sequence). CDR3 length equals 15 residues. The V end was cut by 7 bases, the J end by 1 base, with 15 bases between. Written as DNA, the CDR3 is TGTGCCAGCACCCCCGGGGGGCAAGGCACAGATACGCAGTATTTT. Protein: CASTPGGQGTDTQYF.

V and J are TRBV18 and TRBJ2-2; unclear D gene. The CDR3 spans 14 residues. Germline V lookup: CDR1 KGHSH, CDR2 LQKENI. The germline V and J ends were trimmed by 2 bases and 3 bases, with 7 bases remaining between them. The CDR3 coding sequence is TGTGCCAGCTCACCAAGACAACACACCGGGGAGCTGTTTTTT. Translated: CASSPRQHTGELFF.

The CDR3 region has the DNA TGTGCCAGCAGCGCCCGACTAGCGGGGGGTGTTAGTGGGCAGTTCTTC. Encoded protein: CASSARLAGGVSGQFF. This rearrangement joins TRBV9 to TRBJ2-1; the match to TRBD2 covers 13 bases. Unmatched junction bases numbered 12, after V lost 3 bases and J lost 12 bases. The CDR3 covers 16 residues. Looked up from germline, CDR1 is SGDLS and CDR2 is YYNGEE. The full variable domain, its missing parts supplied by reference TRBV9 and TRBJ2-1, is DSGVTQTPKHLITATGQRVTLRCSPRSGDLSVYWYQQSLDQGLQFLIQYYNGEERAKGNILERFSAQQFPDLHSELNLSSLELGDSALYFCASSARLAGGVSGQFFGPGTRLTVL.